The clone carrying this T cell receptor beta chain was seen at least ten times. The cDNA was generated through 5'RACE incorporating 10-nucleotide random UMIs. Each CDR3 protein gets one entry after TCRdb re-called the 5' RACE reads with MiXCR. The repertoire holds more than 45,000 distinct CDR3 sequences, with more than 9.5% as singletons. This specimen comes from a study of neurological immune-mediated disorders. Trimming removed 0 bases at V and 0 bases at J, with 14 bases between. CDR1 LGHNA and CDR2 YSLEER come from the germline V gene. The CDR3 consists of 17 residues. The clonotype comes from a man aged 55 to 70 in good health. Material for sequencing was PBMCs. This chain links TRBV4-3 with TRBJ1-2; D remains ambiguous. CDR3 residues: CASSQEWQSPANYGYTF. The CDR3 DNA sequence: TGCGCCAGCAGCCAAGAATGGCAGAGTCCAGCTAACTATGGCTACACCTTC.